A single sample gave rise to the 21 T cell receptor beta chains below, sequenced in a study of blood T cells in healthy people across ages. A J-beta primer mix and a sample-barcoded 5' primer were used in a second PCR of roughly 7 to 12 cycles. TCRdb recomputed calls from the 5' RACE reads with MiXCR, one row per CDR3 protein. This table has about 730,000 distinct CDR3 sequences, roughly two fifths appearing once. Sequencing was done on a sample of blood. These receptors originate from a woman aged 55-69 years in good health.

The chain uses TRBV12-3 or TRBV12-4 and TRBJ2-7; a possible D gene is TRBD1 (6 bases). The V end was cut by 6 bases, the J end by 3 bases, with 15 bases between. The CDR3 contains 14 residues. The CDR3 spells CASRQGKLLYEQYF. CDR3 sequence (DNA): TGTGCCAGCAGACAGGGAAAGCTGCTCTACGAGCAGTACTTC.

The chain carries TRBV4-2 and TRBJ2-6, with D maybe TRBD1 (6 bases). This CDR3 comprises 18 residues. V lost 0 bases to trimming and J lost 1 base, with 13 bases between them. Germline assignment: CDR1 LGHNA and CDR2 YNFKEQ. CDR3 bases: TGTGCCAGCAGCCAAGATCTCCAGGGGAGTTCTGGGGCCAACGTCCTGACTTTC. Protein sequence: CASSQDLQGSSGANVLTF.

The rearrangement joins TRBV7-9 to TRBJ1-5; the D is unclear. V shed 5 bases and J shed 5 bases, with 13 bases lying between them. Germline assignment: CDR1 SEHNR and CDR2 FQNEAQ (reference sequence). This CDR3 spans 14 amino acids. CDR3 nucleotides: TGTGCCAGCAGCCCGAGCACAGCCGATCAGCCCCAGCATTTT. Translation: CASSPSTADQPQHF.

This clonotype showed up just a few times. This rearrangement joins TRBV4-2 to TRBJ2-3; TRBD2 aligns across 14 bases. The CDR3 spans 16 residues. The germline V gene encodes CDR1 LGHNA and CDR2 YNFKEQ. Germline trimming cut 5 bases from V and 5 bases from J; bases unmatched to any gene: 6. CDR3: CASSTRLAGGLDTQYF. DNA for the CDR3: TGTGCCAGCAGCACCCGACTAGCGGGGGGGTTAGATACGCAGTATTTT.

The chain links TRBV3-1 to TRBJ2-4; unclear D gene. Looked up from germline, CDR1 is LGHDT and CDR2 is YNNKEL (reference sequence). The CDR3 covers 12 residues. Trimming removed 3 bases at V and 8 bases at J, with 8 bases between. DNA of the CDR3: TGTGCCAGCAGCCATTCCGGAGACATTCAGTACTTC. Its protein product is CASSHSGDIQYF.

This chain uses TRBV20-1 with TRBJ2-3; no reliable D call. This CDR3 is built from 15 residues. V was pared by 2 bases and J by 4 bases, with 16 bases between. Germline values: CDR1 DFQATT, CDR2 SNEGSKA (reference sequence). The CDR3 sequence: CSARNPGGGADTQYF. In nucleotides, the CDR3 is TGCAGTGCTAGAAACCCAGGTGGTGGGGCAGATACGCAGTATTTT.

In its sample, this clonotype was seen a few times. CDR3 DNA: TGTGCCAGCAGCTTAGATCGGGGACAGCGGGAGAGGTACGAGCAGTACTTC. It codes for CASSLDRGQRERYEQYF. The V call is TRBV11-2, the J call TRBJ2-7; D perhaps matches TRBD2 (8 bases). The CDR3 covers 17 residues. Trimming cost V 0 bases and J 4 bases, with 19 bases left between them. Germline CDR1 is SGHAT and CDR2 is FQNNGV.

This clonotype was seen ten or more times. This chain uses TRBV20-1 with TRBJ2-5, with 10 bases fitting TRBD2. The CDR3 runs 16 residues. Germline V gene sequence: CDR1 DFQATT, CDR2 SNEGSKA (reference sequence). J lost 0 bases, V lost 5 bases, and 9 bases had no gene match. The CDR3 region is CSAGSAGGNHQETQYF. DNA of the CDR3: TGCAGTGCTGGTTCAGCGGGGGGGAACCACCAAGAGACCCAGTACTTC.

The rearrangement links TRBV7-9 to TRBJ2-5; tentatively, D is TRBD1 (6 bases). The J call may be mistaken, given a closer DNA end match to TRBJ2-7. The CDR3 contains 15 residues. Germline lookup yields CDR1 SEHNR and CDR2 FQNEAQ (reference sequence). The CDR3 reads CASSPQGPITYEQYF. The CDR3 DNA follows: TGTGCCAGCAGCCCCCAGGGGCCCATTACCTACGAGCAGTACTTC.

This clonotype was detected a few times. This chain uses TRBV2 with TRBJ1-1; 10 positions agree with TRBD1. CDR3 size: 15 residues. V lost 4 bases, J lost 1 base, and 3 bases stayed unmatched. The germline gives CDR1 SNHLY, CDR2 FYNNEI. CDR3 DNA: TGTGCCAGCAGTGTGGGGACAGGGGAGAACACTGAAGCTTTCTTT. It encodes CASSVGTGENTEAFF.

The rearrangement uses TRBV28 and TRBJ2-1, with D tentatively TRBD1 or TRBD2 (5 bases each). The CDR3 has 20 amino acids. V lost 4 bases, J lost 9 bases, and 34 bases lay in between. Looked up from germline, CDR1 is MDHEN and CDR2 is SYDVKM. CDR3 DNA: TGTGCCAGCAGTTCTATCGAAGTCGTCCCTTGGGACCCGGAGACGAGTGAGCAGTTCTTC. This sequence encodes CASSSIEVVPWDPETSEQFF.

Only a few counts were recorded for this clonotype. The CDR3 loop reads CAISESTRSRGSSYEQYF. CDR3 bases: TGTGCCATCAGTGAGTCCACTCGGTCGCGGGGATCCTCCTACGAGCAGTACTTC. The chain recombines TRBV10-3 with TRBJ2-7, with D possibly TRBD2 on 6 matching bases. Germline V gives CDR1 ENHRY, CDR2 SYGVKD. V was clipped by 0 bases and J by 0 bases, with 18 bases between them. This CDR3 has 18 residues.

The chain carries TRBV5-1 and TRBJ2-3, with D maybe TRBD2 (6 bases). The CDR3 extends over 13 amino acids. V lost 4 bases and J 6 bases, leaving 12 bases between the germline ends. Germline-derived CDR1 and CDR2 are SGHRS and YFSETQ. This chain's CDR3 is CASSRRRDDTQYF. The DNA for the CDR3 is TGCGCCAGCAGCCGGCGGCGGGATGATACGCAGTATTTT.

The chain combines TRBV9 with TRBJ2-1; perhaps TRBD2 as D (5 bases). Germline assignment: CDR1 SGDLS and CDR2 YYNGEE. V was shortened by 6 bases and J by 3 bases, with 16 bases between the two germline ends. The CDR3 totals 15 residues. The CDR3, as DNA: TGTGCCAGCAACGCCCGGGGTAGCATCTACAATGAGCAGTTCTTC. This translates into CASNARGSIYNEQFF.

The rearrangement links TRBV9 to TRBJ2-5, with a weak D call TRBD2 (5 bases). In germline, CDR1 is SGDLS, CDR2 YYNGEE. The length of the CDR3 is 14 residues. V lost 0 bases and J 11 bases, leaving 17 bases between the germline ends. This CDR3 reads CASSVAYLANEQYF. The CDR3 nucleotides are TGTGCCAGCAGCGTAGCCTATCTAGCCAATGAGCAGTACTTC.

CDR3: CASSLPRETGETQYF. The CDR3 DNA reads as TGCGCCAGCAGCTTGCCTCGGGAGACGGGAGAGACCCAGTACTTC. The chain links TRBV5-1 to TRBJ2-7; D perhaps matches TRBD2 (6 bases). TRBJ2-5 explains the end of the DNA better; the J call may be wrong. The germline gives CDR1 SGHRS, CDR2 YFSETQ. The CDR3 totals 15 residues.

As for this clonotype: This may be a read error, as it is one base from a much larger clone. This rearrangement joins TRBV12-3 or TRBV12-4 to TRBJ2-1, with D perhaps matching TRBD1 (5 bases). This CDR3 is 11 amino acids long. V was shortened by 6 bases and J by 12 bases, with 12 bases between the two germline ends. In nucleotides, the CDR3 is TGTGCCAGCAGCTACGACAGAGCGCAGTTCTTC. Protein sequence: CASSYDRAQFF.

Only a few counts were recorded for this clonotype. The V and J genes are TRBV7-9 and TRBJ1-1; D is uncertain. Looked up from germline, CDR1 is SEHNR and CDR2 is FQNEAQ (reference sequence). This CDR3 is built from 15 residues. Trimming left V 1 base short and J 0 bases short, with 9 bases between. CDR3 loop: CASSLGAGMNTEAFF. For the CDR3, the DNA is TGTGCCAGCAGCTTAGGGGCGGGTATGAACACTGAAGCTTTCTTT.

V and J are TRBV6-5 and TRBJ2-7, with 12 bases matching TRBD1. The germline V gene has CDR1 MNHEY and CDR2 SVGAGI. CDR3 size: 16 residues. The trim removed 2 bases at V and 2 bases at J, leaving 4 bases unmatched. The CDR3 DNA follows: TGTGCCAGCAGTTACACCGGGACAGGGGGCCCCTACGAGCAGTACTTC. Translated, it gives CASSYTGTGGPYEQYF.

This sequence joins TRBV20-1 and TRBJ2-3, with D unclear. The CDR3 is 13 amino acids. CDR1 and CDR2 from the germline V gene are DFQATT and SNEGSKA (reference sequence). Deletions cut 6 bases from V and 2 bases from J, with 12 bases between. CDR3 residues: CSAPTRATDTQYF. The CDR3 DNA sequence: TGCAGTGCCCCGACAAGGGCCACAGATACGCAGTATTTT.

As concerns this clonotype: An end of the junction differs from the germline gene, which may be a read error. This chain joins TRBV7-9 and TRBJ1-1; D is ambiguous. The germline gives CDR1 SEHNR, CDR2 FQNEAQ (reference sequence). CDR3 size: 15 residues. CDR3 in amino acids: CTSSSNIALNTEAFF. The CDR3 region has the DNA TGTACCAGCAGTTCTAATATTGCCTTGAACACTGAAGCTTTCTTT.